This TCR beta chain emerged from a study of vaccination effects on CD4 cells after COVID-19 (dated by TCRdb to the early 2020s). As for the study more broadly: Post-vaccine samples across the study were collected a median of 72 days after the second dose, with a range of 14 to 241. The Oncomine TCR Beta short-read assay on an Illumina iSeq 100 was used to sequence cultures from other donors in the study. SARS-CoV-2 spike-specific CD4+ TCR repertoires from before and after mRNA vaccination were compared in COVID-19 convalescent patients and in infection-naive vaccine recipients. A total of 9 to 11 COVID-19 convalescent patients and several SARS-CoV-2-naive healthy vaccine recipients were included in the full study. Overall study results and their limits: In healthy vaccine recipients, vaccine-induced clones were almost all SARS-CoV-2 mono-reactive, with only 1 of 255 being cross-reactive with common cold coronaviruses. Marked clonal contraction was observed in both infection-induced and vaccine-induced clones at late post-vaccination timepoints, consistent with waning T cell responses. Only a small number of convalescent patients were included, and no early post-infection timepoints were available, which limited the study.

This clone has more than one count but fewer than ten. The target of this receptor is not known. Base qualities are not provided; no much larger clone lies one nucleotide away. The method behind the library was the immunoSEQ multiplex PCR assay. DNA from the cultured and isolated CD4+ T cells underwent TCR beta CDR3 sequencing. From the authors' description of their analysis: The analysis removed non-productive TCR sequences, trimmed reads to the CDR3 region, and retained only CDR3s that were 7 or more amino acids long. The MANAFEST web app was used to identify antigen-specific clonotypes by comparing expansion in peptide wells with expansion in reference cultures. To count as positive, a clone had to show expansion at FDR<0.05 compared with the reference and with all other wells, an odds ratio above 5, and a frequency above 0.1% in two replicate wells. Cross-reactive clonotypes were defined as significantly expanded in SARS-CoV-2 spike wells and in at least one common cold coronavirus spike condition. Using the stringdist R package, CDR3 similarity was measured by Levenshtein distance, and unrooted trees were constructed with ape in R 3.6.1. TCRdb stores this immuneACCESS table with in-frame sequences only. Part of the clones is absent; in the studies checked, under half of the shortfall reflects unresolved V genes, and no reason is known for the rest. D and trimming were read from the DNA, whereas the V and J calls and clone size are those reported in that table. The sample data list about 80,000 clones, and over 75% of these were observed just once. The top ten clones comprise around 1.1% of the sample.

CDR1 and CDR2, looked up from the germline V gene, are KGHSH and LQKENI. The cysteine opens and the phenylalanine closes a CDR3 of 14 amino acids. Only CDR3 DNA is held: 42 bases, read in frame from base 1. V loses 3 bases of germline sequence and J loses 4 bases, and the interval between the two ends is 10 bases. The ViraFEST assay stimulated PBMC with viral peptide pools and then used TCR sequencing to identify antigen-specific CD4+ T cell clonotypes by expansion. After around 10 days of culture, CD4+ T cells were isolated with the EasySep CD4+ T cell isolation kit. Each participant received two doses of an mRNA SARS-CoV-2 vaccine, either BNT162b2 or mRNA-1273. Negative nucleocapsid antibody results before and after vaccination confirmed that the healthy vaccine recipients had no prior SARS-CoV-2 infection. A few million PBMC per well were cultured with around 10 ug/ml peptides in IMDM containing about 5% human AB serum, about 9 IU/ml IL-2 and gentamicin. On days 3 and 7, half of the culture medium was replaced with fresh IL-2-containing medium. Each peptide stimulation condition was cultured in triplicate wells unless otherwise noted. PBMC were separated from whole blood using Ficoll-Paque Plus gradient centrifugation and were then either cryopreserved at -140C or used fresh. The overlapping peptide pools covered the spike proteins of SARS-CoV-2 as well as those of the common cold coronaviruses HCoV-NL63, HCoV-OC43 and HCoV-229E. Genomic DNA was extracted from cultured CD4+ T cells with the QIAamp micro DNA kit.

The sequence came from a human donor who received a COVID-19 vaccine. This chain is built from TRBV18 and TRBJ1-5; the D gene is perhaps TRBD1, on 6 matching bases. The input for sequencing was CD4+ T cells from PBMCs cultured with HCoV-OC43 spike peptides, taken after COVID-19 vaccination. What the cell subset or site label conveys for this sample: HCoV-OC43 spike overlapping peptide pool stimulation. The nucleotides read TGTGCCAGCTCACCGATACAGGGAAATCAGCCCCAGCATTTT. The translation is CASSPIQGNQPQHF.